The clone carrying this TCR beta chain was recorded a few times. Its antigen is undetermined. This record comes from a study of beta chain features in type 1 diabetes. Study details: Cell yields, gender and age were comparable in patients and healthy donors. Study-wide findings and caveats: These data did not resolve whether HLA type affects TCRB rearrangement.

Per donor, one heparinised blood draw averaged about 116 mL. The sequenced template was cDNA made from the entire isolated RNA. TCRdb keeps only in-frame clones here, not all; method: immunoSEQ multiplex PCR. The data hold under 800,000 clones, with 15% observed a single time. Losses at the gene ends were 2 bases for V and 1 base for J; bases not matched to a gene: 3. CDR3 size: 15 residues. The germline gives CDR1 SGDLS, CDR2 YYNGEE. This chain uses TRBV9 with TRBJ2-1; 7 bases fit TRBD2. Sample: naive CD4+ T cells from blood. The clonotype originates from a man younger than 35 in good health. The CDR3: CASSVERGSYNEQFF. CDR3 in DNA: TGTGCCAGCAGCGTCGAGCGGGGTTCCTACAATGAGCAGTTCTTC.